The source of this TCR beta chain is a study of blood T cell repertoires in COVID-19. About the study: Spain, Italy and the United States supplied samples that represented acute and convalescent COVID-19.

The V end was cut by 5 bases, the J end by 0 bases, with 11 bases between. Germline assignment: CDR1 MNHEY and CDR2 SVGAGI. The CDR3 sequence is 15 residues long. Libraries were prepared by immunoSEQ multiplex PCR; TCRdb keeps only in-frame clonotypes and omits some of them. The table records around 250,000 clones, 89% of them present only once. This TCR derives from a woman in her thirties or forties who had recovered from COVID-19. The chain couples TRBV6-5 to TRBJ1-5; D possibly corresponds to TRBD1 (6 bases). Sequencing was performed on peripheral blood. CDR3 nucleotides: TGTGCCAGCAGTCCAGGGGTTTATAGCAATCAGCCCCAGCATTTT. Translation gives CASSPGVYSNQPQHF.